This is a list of T cell receptor beta chains from one sample in a study of blood T cell repertoires in COVID-19. Profiled with immunoSEQ multiplex PCR; TCRdb holds only in-frame clones, not every one. The table lists approximately 220,000 clones, around 90% of them singletons. The specimen sequenced was PBMCs or T cells enriched from blood (not recorded which). Receptors were obtained from a young man who had been exposed to COVID-19. Each CDR3 is given with its conserved first and last residue.

V gene: TRBV6-5; CDR3 protein: CASSLGPLYEQYF
V gene: TRBV5-4; CDR3 protein: CASSLDATGDTGELFF
V gene: TRBV12-3/TRBV12-4; CDR3 protein: CASSLKQGGGYTF
V gene: TRBV10-2; CDR3 protein: CASSPQGRDTQYF
V gene: TRBV9; CDR3 protein: CASRKTDRVNTEAFF
V gene: TRBV6-5; CDR3 protein: CASRLQGGHEQYF
V gene: TRBV3-1/TRBV3-2; CDR3 protein: CASSQDHPGTGDYGYTF
V gene: TRBV6-2/TRBV6-3; CDR3 protein: CASSSPSYEQYF
V gene: TRBV19; CDR3 protein: CASSIWVALTYNEQFF
V gene: TRBV29-1; CDR3 protein: CSVLQGTGELFF
V gene: TRBV5-1; CDR3 protein: CASSPDGGSTDTQYF
V gene: TRBV30; CDR3 protein: CAWGGQGANGELFF
V gene: TRBV4-1; CDR3 protein: CASSQSAKLFF
V gene: TRBV7-2; CDR3 protein: CASSSQTGGFQETQYF
V gene: TRBV29-1; CDR3 protein: CSARDRAYEKLFF
V gene: TRBV9; CDR3 protein: CASSLGGGTGELFF
V gene: TRBV5-4; CDR3 protein: CASSSIQGAHYGYTF
V gene: TRBV5-1; CDR3 protein: CASSSPTGAWGDEQFF
V gene: TRBV6-5; CDR3 protein: CASSYGRLGTEAFF
V gene: TRBV29-1; CDR3 protein: CSVEGMTSRQGASAYEQYF
V gene: TRBV6-5; CDR3 protein: CASRPTGAFYGYTF
V gene: TRBV20-1; CDR3 protein: CSASLSLGPINTGELFF